Presented here are 29 T cell receptor beta chains from one specimen sequenced in a study of Ad26.COV2.S vaccination and SARS-CoV-2 variants. The sample's treatment: approximately 18 received Ad26.COV2.S at low or high dose, single or two shots; roughly 5 received placebo; per-sample allocation not given. On day 63 after the first injection, vaccine and placebo recipients gave samples. TCRdb keeps only in-frame clones here, not all; method: immunoSEQ multiplex PCR. The sample consists of 350,000 to 550,000 clones, 75% to 90% of them appearing once. The sample was peripheral blood, taken in a trial of Ad26.COV2.S vaccine versus placebo. These receptors originate from a person between 18 and 59 years old who received the Ad26.COV2.S COVID-19 vaccine or a placebo.

The V and J genes are TRBV5-1 and TRBJ1-4, with no clear D. V was trimmed by 0 bases and J by 8 bases, leaving 5 bases between them. Germline V gene lookup returns CDR1 SGHRS and CDR2 YFSETQ. The CDR3 runs 12 residues. The CDR3 DNA sequence: TGCGCCAGCAGCTTGGATCTGGAAAAACTGTTTTTT. Translation: CASSLDLEKLFF.

This chain connects TRBV16 to TRBJ1-1, with D perhaps matching TRBD1 (5 bases). The CDR3 has 14 amino acids. With 1 base removed from V and 6 bases from J, the gap between germline ends came to 12 bases. CDR1 and CDR2 from the germline V gene are KGHSY and FQNENV. CDR3: CASSQYQGSSEAFF. The CDR3, as DNA: TGTGCCAGCAGCCAATATCAGGGTTCGTCTGAAGCTTTCTTT.

CDR3 in amino acids: CASSSQDSVGYTF. CDR3 DNA: TGTGCCAGCAGTTCACAGGACTCAGTTGGCTACACCTTC. The genes are TRBV12-3 or TRBV12-4 and TRBJ1-2; D may be TRBD1 (5 bases). V dropped 4 bases and J dropped 7 bases, with 13 bases sitting between them. This CDR3 is 13 amino acids long.

The CDR3 DNA reads TGTGCCAGCAGCTTAGAAAGGGAGACACTAGCCAAAAACATTCAGTACTTC. This sequence encodes CASSLERETLAKNIQYF. V usage is TRBV11-3 and J usage is TRBJ2-4, with a possible D match to TRBD2 (5 bases). Trimming left V 0 bases short and J 0 bases short, with 12 bases between. Germline V gene lookup returns CDR1 SGHNT and CDR2 YENEEA. The CDR3 is 17 residues long.

The table lists this clone with a few counts. The chain combines TRBV28 with TRBJ2-7; the D call may be TRBD1 or TRBD2 (5 bases each). CDR3 size: 16 residues. Germline V gene data show CDR1 as MDHEN and CDR2 as SYDVKM. Trimming took 1 base from V and 5 from J, leaving 18 bases between them. CDR3 sequence (DNA): TGTGCCAGCAGTTTATTCTCGGGGCTGAAAGGGAACGAGCAGTACTTC. The encoded protein is CASSLFSGLKGNEQYF. Complete variable domain (other parts from reference TRBV28 and TRBJ2-7): DVKVTQSSRYLVKRTGEKVFLECVQDMDHENMFWYRQDPGLGLRLIYFSYDVKMKEKGDIPEGYSVSREKKERFSLILESASTNQTSMYLCASSLFSGLKGNEQYFGPGTRLTVT.

The chain has TRBV27 and TRBJ1-2; the D is unclear. V was pared by 6 bases and J by 5 bases, with 25 bases between. The CDR3 loop spans 17 amino acids. Germline V gene data show CDR1 as MNHEY and CDR2 as SMNVEV (reference sequence). The CDR3 here is CASRPPAWQHLSYGYTF. CDR3 in DNA: TGTGCCAGCAGACCCCCGGCATGGCAGCATCTTTCTTATGGCTACACCTTC.

The chain has TRBV29-1 and TRBJ1-1; D call uncertain. V shed 3 bases and J shed 10 bases, with 9 bases lying between them. There are 10 residues in the CDR3. Germline V CDR1 and CDR2: SQVTM, ANQGSEA. CDR3 in amino acids: CSVDFEGAFF. The CDR3 bases are TGCAGCGTTGATTTCGAAGGAGCTTTCTTT.

With regard to this clone: Other nucleotide sequences in the sample specify the same CDR3. V is TRBV5-1 and J is TRBJ1-1; 7 nucleotides align to TRBD1. Trimming cost V 0 bases and J 4 bases; bases outside gene matches: 3. Germline V gene data show CDR1 as SGHRS and CDR2 as YFSETQ. The CDR3 length is 14 residues. CDR3 coding DNA: TGCGCCAGCAGCTTGGACAGGGGTGGCACTGAAGCTTTCTTT. This encodes CASSLDRGGTEAFF. Complete variable domain (other parts from reference TRBV5-1 and TRBJ1-1): KAGVTQTPRYLIKTRGQQVTLSCSPISGHRSVSWYQQTPGQGLQFLFEYFSETQRNKGNFPGRFSGRQFSNSRSEMNVSTLELGDSALYLCASSLDRGGTEAFFGQGTRLTVV.

This clone has only one observation. The chain uses TRBV7-2 and TRBJ1-2; D is ambiguous. Germline CDR1 and CDR2: SGHTA and FQGNSA. The CDR3 is 15 amino acids. V gave up 9 bases and J gave up 4 bases, with 21 bases separating them. CDR3 region: CASARNFQEGYGYTF. The CDR3 coding sequence is TGTGCCAGTGCTAGGAACTTTCAGGAGGGCTATGGCTACACCTTC.

This clone was picked up a small number of times. This chain joins TRBV30 and TRBJ1-1; D unclear. This CDR3 is built from 14 residues. Deletions cut 0 bases from V and 0 bases from J, with 8 bases between. Germline V gene data show CDR1 as GTSNPN and CDR2 as SVGIG (reference sequence). The CDR3 DNA sequence: TGTGCCTGGAGTGTTTCCGGCGTGAACACTGAAGCTTTCTTT. It is translated as CAWSVSGVNTEAFF.

The chain employs TRBV4-2 and TRBJ2-1, with TRBD2 identical over 7 bases. The V gene's germline CDR1 is LGHNA and CDR2 YNFKEQ. This CDR3 is built from 16 residues. Trimming at V came to 0 bases and at J to 4 bases, leaving 6 bases not matched to a gene. The CDR3 is CASSQDLPSGYNEQFF. CDR3 in DNA: TGTGCCAGCAGCCAAGATTTGCCTAGCGGTTACAATGAGCAGTTCTTC.

This clone was found once. The gene calls are TRBV18 and TRBJ1-3; tentative D call: TRBD1 (5 bases). The germline V gene encodes CDR1 KGHSH and CDR2 LQKENI. The CDR3 totals 15 residues. V was pared by 3 bases and J by 5 bases, with 14 bases between. CDR3 residues: CASSPGQGSRNTIYF. The CDR3 nucleotides read TGTGCCAGCTCACCGGGGCAGGGCTCGAGAAACACCATATATTTT. The entire variable domain, with the rest obtained from reference TRBV18 and TRBJ1-3, is as follows: NAGVMQNPRHLVRRRGQEARLRCSPMKGHSHVYWYRQLPEEGLKFMVYLQKENIIDESGMPKERFSAEFPKEGPSILRIQQVVRGDSAAYFCASSPGQGSRNTIYFGEGSWLTVV.

The chain has TRBV6-5 and TRBJ1-6, with D possibly matching TRBD1 (5 bases). The length of the CDR3 is 16 residues. Germline values: CDR1 MNHEY, CDR2 SVGAGI. The V gene lost 0 bases and the J gene lost 7 bases, with 13 bases spanning the gap. In nucleotides, the CDR3 is TGTGCCAGCAGTTACTCTCCCGGGACCGGGAATTCACCCCTCCACTTT. Amino acid sequence: CASSYSPGTGNSPLHF.

V usage is TRBV4-2 and J usage is TRBJ2-1; 9 bases line up with TRBD2. V trimming: 3 bases; J trimming: 9 bases; junction bases outside the gene matches: 12. CDR1 LGHNA and CDR2 YNFKEQ come from the germline V gene. CDR3 length equals 16 residues. The CDR3 spells CASSQDPAGGSVEQFF. CDR3 nucleotides: TGTGCCAGCAGCCAGGATCCAGCGGGGGGTTCAGTTGAGCAGTTCTTC.

The chain carries TRBV11-2 and TRBJ1-3; 9 bases match TRBD1. The CDR3 is 14 amino acids. Trimming took 8 bases from V and 2 from J; bases not matched to a gene: 4. Germline-derived CDR1 and CDR2 are SGHAT and FQNNGV. The CDR3 nucleotides are TGTGCCAGCGGGGACAGGGTTACTGGAAACACCATATATTTT. Protein sequence: CASGDRVTGNTIYF.

This clone was picked up a small number of times. The genes are TRBV4-3 and TRBJ2-7, with D unresolved. The CDR3 length is 16 residues. V dropped 3 bases and J dropped 0 bases, with 15 bases sitting between them. The germline V gene has CDR1 LGHNA and CDR2 YSLEER. CDR3 residues: CASSQSWADLSYEQYF. In DNA form, the CDR3 reads TGCGCCAGCAGCCAGTCTTGGGCAGACCTCTCCTACGAGCAGTACTTC.

The chain carries TRBV27 and TRBJ1-1, with a possible D match to TRBD1 (6 bases). The germline V gene has CDR1 MNHEY and CDR2 SMNVEV (reference sequence). V gave up 5 bases and J gave up 6 bases, with 16 bases separating them. This CDR3 has 14 amino acids. CDR3 protein: CASSPLGQTSEAFF. The CDR3 coding sequence is TGTGCCAGCAGTCCGCTCGGACAGACTTCTGAAGCTTTCTTT.

The V and J genes are TRBV7-2 and TRBJ2-7; D is ambiguous. The V gene's germline CDR1 is SGHTA and CDR2 FQGNSA. The CDR3 runs to 13 residues. V lost 1 base and J lost 3, with 7 bases in between. CDR3 coding DNA: TGTGCCAGCAGCTTAGGAAATAACTACGAGCAGTACGTC. It encodes CASSLGNNYEQYV.

The CDR3 bases are TGTGCCAGCAGCCGTACAGGGCAAGAGACCCAGTACTTC. Amino acids: CASSRTGQETQYF. J is TRBJ2-5 and V is TRBV3-1 (or the pseudogene TRBV3-2), with D tentatively TRBD1 (6 bases). This CDR3 spans 13 amino acids. Trimming left V 4 bases short and J 2 bases short, with 8 bases between. Germline V gene sequence: CDR1 LGHDT, CDR2 YNNKEL (reference sequence).

The chain is built from TRBV9 and TRBJ1-6; 8 nucleotides agree with TRBD1. This CDR3 is 20 amino acids long. J lost 10 bases, V lost 0 bases, and 21 bases had no gene match. Germline CDR1 SGDLS, CDR2 YYNGEE. The CDR3 sequence: CASSVGPTTADREVRSPLHF. The CDR3 DNA reads TGTGCCAGCAGCGTAGGTCCCACCACCGCGGACAGGGAGGTTAGGTCACCCCTCCACTTT.

The table lists this clone with a count of one. J is TRBJ2-4 and V is TRBV6-2 or TRBV6-3; D is unclear. The CDR3 consists of 11 residues. The germline V gene has CDR1 MNHEY and CDR2 SVGEGT. Trimming stripped 4 bases from V and 15 bases from J, with 13 bases between. CDR3 sequence (DNA): TGTGCCAGCAGTTTCCCTGGGGTTCTGTACTTC. Amino acid sequence: CASSFPGVLYF.

Turning to this clone: Other DNA sequences in this sample translate to the same CDR3. This chain uses TRBV9 with TRBJ2-1; 8 nucleotides line up with TRBD2. V dropped 4 bases and J dropped 3; count of bases not matched to a gene: 3. Germline CDR1 and CDR2: SGDLS and YYNGEE. The length of the CDR3 is 14 residues. CDR3 nucleotides: TGTGCCAGCAGCAGCGGGAGTCTCTACAATGAGCAGTTCTTC. Translated: CASSSGSLYNEQFF. Full variable domain (missing parts from reference TRBV9 and TRBJ2-1): DSGVTQTPKHLITATGQRVTLRCSPRSGDLSVYWYQQSLDQGLQFLIQYYNGEERAKGNILERFSAQQFPDLHSELNLSSLELGDSALYFCASSSGSLYNEQFFGPGTRLTVL.

The chain links TRBV3-1 (or the pseudogene TRBV3-2) to TRBJ1-5; a weak D match, TRBD1 (5 bases). V was shortened by 4 bases and J by 1 base, with 8 bases between the two germline ends. The CDR3 length is 14 residues. Germline CDR1 is LGHDT and CDR2 is YNNKEL (reference sequence). This CDR3 reads CASSLGASNQPQHF. The CDR3 DNA is TGTGCCAGCAGCCTTGGGGCCAGCAATCAGCCCCAGCATTTT.

V is TRBV2 and J is TRBJ2-7; D not resolved. Trimming pared 0 bases from V and 6 bases from J, leaving 6 bases between. This CDR3 comprises 12 residues. The germline V gene has CDR1 SNHLY and CDR2 FYNNEI. The CDR3 region is CASSEALGEQYV. The CDR3 region has the DNA TGTGCCAGCAGTGAAGCGCTGGGCGAGCAGTACGTC.

As to this clone: At one of its ends the junction is not consistent with the germline gene, which may arise from a read error. The J gene is TRBJ2-1, the V gene TRBV7-9; TRBD1 matches at 8 bases. The CDR3 is 15 residues long. Germline V CDR1 and CDR2: SEHNR, FQNEAQ (reference sequence). The CDR3 loop is CASNLGQGLDNEQFF. The CDR3 DNA is TGTGCCAGCAACTTAGGACAGGGTCTCGACAATGAGCAGTTCTTC. The whole variable domain, filled in from reference TRBV7-9 and TRBJ2-1, reads DTGVSQNPRHKITKRGQNVTFRCDPISEHNRLYWYRQTLGQGPEFLTYFQNEAQLEKSRLLSDRFSAERPKGSFSTLEIQRTEQGDSAMYLCASNLGQGLDNEQFFGPGTRLTVL.

The J gene is TRBJ2-2, the V gene TRBV19, with 9 bases fitting TRBD2. Germline V gene sequence: CDR1 LNHDA, CDR2 SQIVND (reference sequence). The CDR3 has 17 residues. V shed 1 base and J 7 bases; nucleotides not matched to a gene: 10. The CDR3 DNA is TGTGCCAGTAGTATAGGTAGACTAGCGGTGGTTGGCGGGGAGCTGTTTTTT. Protein sequence: CASSIGRLAVVGGELFF. The full variable domain, with the rest looked up from reference TRBV19 and TRBJ2-2, is DGGITQSPKYLFRKEGQNVTLSCEQNLNHDAMYWYRQDPGQGLRLIYYSQIVNDFQKGDIAEGYSVSREKKESFPLTVTSAQKNPTAFYLCASSIGRLAVVGGELFFGEGSRLTVL.

V gene TRBV5-6 combines with J gene TRBJ1-2; no firm D call. Trimming cost V 4 bases and J 2 bases, with 9 bases left between them. Germline CDR1 reads SGHDT; CDR2 reads YYEEEE. The CDR3 has 13 amino acids. This CDR3 is CASSLDANYGYTF. The CDR3 nucleotides read TGTGCCAGCAGCCTCGACGCCAACTATGGCTACACCTTC.

The V gene is TRBV7-9, the J gene TRBJ2-2; a weak D match, TRBD2 (6 bases). Per the germline V gene, CDR1 is SEHNR and CDR2 is FQNEAQ (reference sequence). V was clipped by 4 bases and J by 6 bases, with 12 bases between them. The CDR3 length is 14 residues. CDR3 loop: CASSSNRRAGELFF. The CDR3 DNA is TGTGCCAGCAGCTCTAACCGGAGGGCCGGGGAGCTGTTTTTT.

The rearrangement joins TRBV11-2 to TRBJ2-1; a weak D match, TRBD1 (6 bases). Germline V gene sequence: CDR1 SGHAT, CDR2 FQNNGV. Trimming took off 2 bases at V and 2 bases at J, with 16 bases between the two ends. The CDR3 has 17 residues. This chain's CDR3 is CASSLIPRDIPYNEQFF. The CDR3 region has the DNA TGTGCCAGCAGCTTAATTCCTCGGGACATCCCCTACAATGAGCAGTTCTTC.